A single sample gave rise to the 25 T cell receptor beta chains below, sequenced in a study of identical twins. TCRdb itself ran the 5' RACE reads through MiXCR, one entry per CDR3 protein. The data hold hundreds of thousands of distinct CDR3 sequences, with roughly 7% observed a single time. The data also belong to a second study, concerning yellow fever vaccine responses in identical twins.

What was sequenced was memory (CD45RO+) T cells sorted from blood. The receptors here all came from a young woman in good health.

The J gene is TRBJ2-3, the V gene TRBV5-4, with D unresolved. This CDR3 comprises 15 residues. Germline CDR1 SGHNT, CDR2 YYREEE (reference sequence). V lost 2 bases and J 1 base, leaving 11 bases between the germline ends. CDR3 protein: CASSFPSAGTDTQYF. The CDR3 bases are TGTGCCAGCAGCTTCCCCAGTGCCGGCACAGATACGCAGTATTTT.

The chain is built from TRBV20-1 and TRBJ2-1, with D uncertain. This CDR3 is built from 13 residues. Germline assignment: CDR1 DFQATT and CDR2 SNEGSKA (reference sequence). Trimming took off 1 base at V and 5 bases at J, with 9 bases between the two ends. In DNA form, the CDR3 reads TGCAGTGCTAGAGCGAGGCACAACAATGAGCAGTTCTTC. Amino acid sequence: CSARARHNNEQFF.

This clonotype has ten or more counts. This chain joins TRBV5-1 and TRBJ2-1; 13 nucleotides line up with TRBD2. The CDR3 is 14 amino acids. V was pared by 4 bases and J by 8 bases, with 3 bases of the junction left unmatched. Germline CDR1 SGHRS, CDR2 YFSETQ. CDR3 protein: CASSGTSGIDEQFF. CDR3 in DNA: TGCGCCAGCAGCGGGACTAGCGGGATTGATGAGCAGTTCTTC. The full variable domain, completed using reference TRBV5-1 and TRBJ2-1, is KAGVTQTPRYLIKTRGQQVTLSCSPISGHRSVSWYQQTPGQGLQFLFEYFSETQRNKGNFPGRFSGRQFSNSRSEMNVSTLELGDSALYLCASSGTSGIDEQFFGPGTRLTVL.

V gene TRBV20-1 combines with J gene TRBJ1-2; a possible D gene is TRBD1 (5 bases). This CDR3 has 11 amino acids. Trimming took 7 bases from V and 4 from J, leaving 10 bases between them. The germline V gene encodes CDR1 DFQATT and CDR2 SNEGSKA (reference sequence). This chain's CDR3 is CSGQSFYGYTF. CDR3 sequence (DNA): TGCAGTGGACAGAGTTTCTATGGCTACACCTTC.

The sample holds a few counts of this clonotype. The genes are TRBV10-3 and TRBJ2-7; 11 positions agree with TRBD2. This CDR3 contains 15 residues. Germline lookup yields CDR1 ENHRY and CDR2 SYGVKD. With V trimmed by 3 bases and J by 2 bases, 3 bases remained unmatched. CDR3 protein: CAISDKGLAAYEQYF. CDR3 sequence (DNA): TGTGCCATCAGTGACAAGGGACTAGCGGCCTACGAGCAGTACTTC.

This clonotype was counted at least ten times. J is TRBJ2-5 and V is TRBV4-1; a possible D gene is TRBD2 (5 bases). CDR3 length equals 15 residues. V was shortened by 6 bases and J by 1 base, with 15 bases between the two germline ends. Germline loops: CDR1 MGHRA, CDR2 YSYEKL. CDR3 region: CASSQSGTSQETQYF. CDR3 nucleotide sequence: TGCGCCAGCAGTCAAAGCGGAACGTCCCAAGAGACCCAGTACTTC.

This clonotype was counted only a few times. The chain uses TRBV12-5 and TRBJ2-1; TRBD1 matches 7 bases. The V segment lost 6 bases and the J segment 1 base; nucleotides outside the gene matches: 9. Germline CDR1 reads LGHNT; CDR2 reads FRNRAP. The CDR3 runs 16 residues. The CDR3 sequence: CASGFDRVGSYNEQFF. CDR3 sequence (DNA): TGTGCTAGTGGATTTGACAGGGTAGGATCCTACAATGAGCAGTTCTTC. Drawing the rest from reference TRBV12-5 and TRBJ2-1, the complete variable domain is DARVTQTPRHKVTEMGQEVTMRCQPILGHNTVFWYRQTMMQGLELLAYFRNRAPLDDSGMPKDRFSAEMPDATLATLKIQPSEPRDSAVYFCASGFDRVGSYNEQFFGPGTRLTVL.

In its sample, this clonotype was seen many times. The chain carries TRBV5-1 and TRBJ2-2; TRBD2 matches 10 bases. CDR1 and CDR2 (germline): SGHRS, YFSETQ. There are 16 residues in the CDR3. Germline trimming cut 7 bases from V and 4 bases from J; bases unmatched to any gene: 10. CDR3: CASSRTSGRGTGELFF. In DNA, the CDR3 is TGCGCCAGCTCTCGGACTAGCGGACGGGGCACCGGGGAGCTGTTTTTT. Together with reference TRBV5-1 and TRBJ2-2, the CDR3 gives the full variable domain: KAGVTQTPRYLIKTRGQQVTLSCSPISGHRSVSWYQQTPGQGLQFLFEYFSETQRNKGNFPGRFSGRQFSNSRSEMNVSTLELGDSALYLCASSRTSGRGTGELFFGEGSRLTVL.

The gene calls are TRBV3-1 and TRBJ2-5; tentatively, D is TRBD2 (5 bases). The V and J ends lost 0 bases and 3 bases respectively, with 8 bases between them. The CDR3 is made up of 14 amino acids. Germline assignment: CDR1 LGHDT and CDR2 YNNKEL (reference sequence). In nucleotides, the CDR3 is TGTGCCAGCAGCCAAGACGTCGGGAAAGAGACCCAGTACTTC. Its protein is CASSQDVGKETQYF.

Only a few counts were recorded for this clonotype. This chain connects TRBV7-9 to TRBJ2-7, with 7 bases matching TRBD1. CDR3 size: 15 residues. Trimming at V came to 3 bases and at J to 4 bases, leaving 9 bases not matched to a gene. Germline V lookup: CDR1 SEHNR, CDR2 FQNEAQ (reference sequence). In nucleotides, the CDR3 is TGTGCCAGCAGCTTGACTACAGGGGTGGCTTACGAGCAGTACTTC. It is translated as CASSLTTGVAYEQYF.

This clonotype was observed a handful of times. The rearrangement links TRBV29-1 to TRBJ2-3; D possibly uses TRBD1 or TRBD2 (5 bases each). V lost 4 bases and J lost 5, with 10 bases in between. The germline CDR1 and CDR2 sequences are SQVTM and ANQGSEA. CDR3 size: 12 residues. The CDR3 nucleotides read TGCAGCGTTGGCAATGGGGGAGATACGCAGTATTTT. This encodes CSVGNGGDTQYF.

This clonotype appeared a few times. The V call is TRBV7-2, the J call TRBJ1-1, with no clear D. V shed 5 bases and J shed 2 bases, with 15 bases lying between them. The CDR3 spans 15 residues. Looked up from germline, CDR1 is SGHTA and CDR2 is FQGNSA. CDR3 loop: CASSTFGGINTEAFF. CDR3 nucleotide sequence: TGTGCCAGCAGCACCTTTGGAGGGATAAACACTGAAGCTTTCTTT.

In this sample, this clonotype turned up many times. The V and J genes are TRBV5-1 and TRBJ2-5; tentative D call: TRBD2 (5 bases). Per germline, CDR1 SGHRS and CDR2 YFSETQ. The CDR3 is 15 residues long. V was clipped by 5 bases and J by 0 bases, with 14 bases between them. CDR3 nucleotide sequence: TGCGCCAGCAGGCTTACTAGTGCGTACCAAGAGACCCAGTACTTC. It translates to CASRLTSAYQETQYF. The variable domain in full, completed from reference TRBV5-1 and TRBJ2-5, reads KAGVTQTPRYLIKTRGQQVTLSCSPISGHRSVSWYQQTPGQGLQFLFEYFSETQRNKGNFPGRFSGRQFSNSRSEMNVSTLELGDSALYLCASRLTSAYQETQYFGPGTRLLVL.

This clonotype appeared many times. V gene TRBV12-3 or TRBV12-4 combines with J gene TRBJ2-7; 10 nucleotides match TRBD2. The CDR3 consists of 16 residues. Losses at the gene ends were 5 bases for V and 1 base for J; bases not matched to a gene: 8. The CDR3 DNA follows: TGTGCCAGCAGTCCGGACGAGGGACTAGCGTCCTACGAGCAGTACTTC. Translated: CASSPDEGLASYEQYF.

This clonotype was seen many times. For the CDR3, the DNA is TGTGCCAGCAGTTTGAACAGCCCTGGTCAGCCCCAGCATTTT. This encodes CASSLNSPGQPQHF. V and J are TRBV12-3 or TRBV12-4 and TRBJ1-5, with no clear D. The V and J ends lost 3 bases and 6 bases respectively, with 12 bases between them. CDR3 length equals 14 residues.

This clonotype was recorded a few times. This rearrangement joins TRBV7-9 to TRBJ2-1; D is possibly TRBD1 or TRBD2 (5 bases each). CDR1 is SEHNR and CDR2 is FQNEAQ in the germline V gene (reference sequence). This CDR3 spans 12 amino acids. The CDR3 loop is CAGQGDKNEQFF. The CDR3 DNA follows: TGTGCGGGGCAGGGAGACAAAAATGAGCAGTTCTTC.

The CDR3 nucleotides read TGTGCCAGCACTAAACAGGGGACCTACGAGCAGTACTTC. It encodes CASTKQGTYEQYF. The rearrangement uses TRBV11-2 and TRBJ2-7; 7 bases line up with TRBD1. The V gene end was trimmed by 7 bases and the J gene end by 2 bases; junction bases not matched to a gene: 5. This CDR3 is built from 13 residues. The V gene's germline CDR1 is SGHAT and CDR2 FQNNGV.

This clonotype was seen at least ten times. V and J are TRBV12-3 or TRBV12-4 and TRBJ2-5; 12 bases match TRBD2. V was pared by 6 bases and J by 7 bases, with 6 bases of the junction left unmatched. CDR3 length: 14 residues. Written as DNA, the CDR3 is TGTGCCAGCAGCCCGACTAGCGGGGGAATGACCCAGTACTTC. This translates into CASSPTSGGMTQYF.

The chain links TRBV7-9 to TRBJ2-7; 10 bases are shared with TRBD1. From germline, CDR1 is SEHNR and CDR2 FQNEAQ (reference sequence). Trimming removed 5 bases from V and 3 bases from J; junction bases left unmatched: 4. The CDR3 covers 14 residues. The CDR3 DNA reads TGTGCCAGCAGCACCGGGACAGGGGTCTACGAGCAGTACTTC. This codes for CASSTGTGVYEQYF. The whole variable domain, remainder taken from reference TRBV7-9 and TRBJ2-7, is DTGVSQNPRHKITKRGQNVTFRCDPISEHNRLYWYRQTLGQGPEFLTYFQNEAQLEKSRLLSDRFSAERPKGSFSTLEIQRTEQGDSAMYLCASSTGTGVYEQYFGPGTRLTVT.

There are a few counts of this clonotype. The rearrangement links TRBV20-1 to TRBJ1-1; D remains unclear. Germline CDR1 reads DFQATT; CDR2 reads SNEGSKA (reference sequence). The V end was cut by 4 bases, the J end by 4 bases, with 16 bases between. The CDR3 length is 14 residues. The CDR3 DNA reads TGCAGTGCTACTAGGATTCGGGTTCTCACTGAAGCTTTCTTT. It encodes CSATRIRVLTEAFF.

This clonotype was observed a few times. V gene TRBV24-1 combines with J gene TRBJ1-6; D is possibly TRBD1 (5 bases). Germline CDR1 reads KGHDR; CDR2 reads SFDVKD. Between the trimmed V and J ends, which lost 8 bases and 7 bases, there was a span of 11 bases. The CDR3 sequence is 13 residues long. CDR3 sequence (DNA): TGTGCCACCACCGGAAGGGGAAATTCACCCCTCCACTTT. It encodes CATTGRGNSPLHF.

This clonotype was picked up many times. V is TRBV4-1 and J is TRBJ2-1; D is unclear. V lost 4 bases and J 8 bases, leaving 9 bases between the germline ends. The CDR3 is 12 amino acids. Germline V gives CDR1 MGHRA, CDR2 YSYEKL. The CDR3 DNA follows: TGCGCCAGCAGCCGGATAGGCGATGAGCAGTTCTTC. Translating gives CASSRIGDEQFF.

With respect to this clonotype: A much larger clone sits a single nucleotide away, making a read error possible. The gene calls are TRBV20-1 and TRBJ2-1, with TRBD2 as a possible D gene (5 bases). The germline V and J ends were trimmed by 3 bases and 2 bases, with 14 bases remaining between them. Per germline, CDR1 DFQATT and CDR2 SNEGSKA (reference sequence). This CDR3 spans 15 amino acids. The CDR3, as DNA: TGCAGTGCTAGGAAGGGAGTACGCCCCTACAATGAGCAGTTCTTC. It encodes CSARKGVRPYNEQFF.

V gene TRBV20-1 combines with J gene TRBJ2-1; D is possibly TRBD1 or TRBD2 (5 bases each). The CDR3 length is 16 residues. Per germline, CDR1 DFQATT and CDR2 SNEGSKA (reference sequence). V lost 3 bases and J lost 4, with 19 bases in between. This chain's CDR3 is CSARLPGDLHYNEQFF. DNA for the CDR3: TGCAGTGCTAGGTTACCCGGGGACCTACATTACAATGAGCAGTTCTTC.

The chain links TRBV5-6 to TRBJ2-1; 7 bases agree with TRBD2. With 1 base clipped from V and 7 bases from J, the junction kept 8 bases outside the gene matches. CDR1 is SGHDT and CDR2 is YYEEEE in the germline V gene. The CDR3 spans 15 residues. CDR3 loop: CASSLRRGRNNEQFF. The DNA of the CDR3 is TGTGCCAGCAGCTTGAGGCGGGGGAGGAATAATGAGCAGTTCTTC.